This T cell receptor beta chain was recovered during a study of regulatory T cells in long-lasting Graves disease. As for the study in general: Prior antithyroid drug treatment in newly diagnosed Graves' patients lasted under 3 months.

Building the TCR beta libraries relied on iRepertoire HTBI primers, and CDR3 regions underwent Arm-PCR. Study processing details: The study identified 50 to 70 TRBV and 13 to 15 TRBJ segments across samples. In TCRdb, the multiplex PCR reads were re-called with MiXCR into one record per CDR3 protein. The V and J calls and clone size are TCRdb's, not the authors'. The sample contains around 500,000 distinct CDR3 sequences, roughly 13% of which appear only once. This clonotype was observed many times. Time point specified: newly diagnosed GD, antithyroid drugs for less than 3 months. The TCR library was prepared using RNA isolated from PBMCs. The same sample was also used in a study of T cells in Graves' hyperthyroidism and ophthalmopathy. This second report adds: Appearing also in blood were most of the thyroid clonotypes expanded above 0.001.

The clonotype comes from a man aged 30 to 39 with Graves disease. The sequencing here drew on peripheral blood mononuclear cells (PBMCs), taken at new diagnosis, from a patient treated with antithyroid drugs.

The CDR3 bases are TGTGCCAGCAGTCCTTTTAGCGGGAGTATAGGGTACGAGCAGTACTTC. Its translation is CASSPFSGSIGYEQYF. V gene TRBV27 combines with J gene TRBJ2-7; 9 bases fit TRBD2. The trim removed 5 bases at V and 4 bases at J, leaving 12 bases unmatched. Germline V CDR1 and CDR2: MNHEY, SMNVEV (reference sequence). The length of the CDR3 is 16 residues.